The rows below give T cell receptor beta chains drawn from one sample of a study of T cells in Graves' hyperthyroidism and ophthalmopathy. TCRdb re-derived calls from the multiplex PCR reads in MiXCR, one entry per CDR3 protein. The sample has fewer than 850,000 distinct CDR3 sequences; 17% are singletons. The sample comprised blood. These receptors were obtained from a man between 45 and 60 years old with Graves' hyperthyroidism. The conserved cysteine and the conserved F or W are not part of the CDR3 here. The order of the fields is J gene, V gene, CDR3 protein.

TRBJ2-7 TRBV20-1 SARGSVAGAIEQY
TRBJ1-1 TRBV29-1 SVEDYRSEAF
TRBJ1-1 TRBV30 AWSKGGTGTEGF
TRBJ2-3 TRBV30 AWTSGLAGKDTQY
TRBJ1-2 TRBV19 ASIRDRGLSSLYGYT
TRBJ2-1 TRBV5-1 ASSTQRGGHTGEQF
TRBJ1-2 TRBV29-1 SDFDRTYGYT
TRBJ2-7 TRBV19 ASSIGRLAGDEQY
TRBJ1-1 TRBV5-1 ASSLAEDTSNTEAF
TRBJ2-2 TRBV7-9 ASSLGNTNTGELF
TRBJ2-7 TRBV6-1 ASSYAEASSYEQY
TRBJ2-1 TRBV12-3/TRBV12-4 ASSPYRVSMGEQF
TRBJ2-5 TRBV7-2 ASSPRGQGAWETQY
TRBJ1-2 TRBV2 ASRDRGHNGYT
TRBJ2-1 TRBV4-2 ASSDTSGNVYNEQF
TRBJ2-7 TRBV20-1 SARGSRYEQY
TRBJ1-5 TRBV6-1 ASSKGGTGGYQPQH
TRBJ1-2 TRBV3-1 ASSHVRVDHGYT
TRBJ2-7 TRBV3-1 ASSQLKDYPSYEQY
TRBJ2-5 TRBV5-1 ASSWGEDGETQY
TRBJ1-2 TRBV28 ASSFSATSNGYT
TRBJ2-3 TRBV30 AWSVEGLLLHTQY
TRBJ2-2 TRBV6-1 ASSNPYDPGELF
TRBJ1-4 TRBV12-3/TRBV12-4 ASSPGQMYEKLF
TRBJ2-1 TRBV7-6 ASSLNPASYNEQF
TRBJ2-3 TRBV4-3 ASSLSPTGLTDTQY
TRBJ2-2 TRBV18 ASSPQGARPGELF
TRBJ2-3 TRBV24-1 ATSEPGLAGGPSTDTQY
TRBJ2-2 TRBV10-3 AISEPRGSTGELF
TRBJ1-2 TRBV27 ASSNPAEYGYT
TRBJ2-1 TRBV2 ASRALLEQF
TRBJ1-2 TRBV5-1 ASSPGTEYGYT
TRBJ2-7 TRBV10-3 ASRTSPFEQY
TRBJ1-2 TRBV12-3/TRBV12-4 ASSFRAAGYT
TRBJ2-3 TRBV24-1 ATSDIKYFTDTQY
TRBJ2-3 TRBV11-2 ASSTDSVQNTQY
TRBJ1-1 TRBV28 ASSLSFISGEAF
TRBJ2-5 TRBV7-9 ASSAGVRPGETQY
TRBJ2-6 TRBV7-6 ASSLDGSRANVLT
TRBJ1-1 TRBV18 ASSPSGVRSEAF
TRBJ2-1 TRBV5-1 ASSFTPVTAGGGNEQF
TRBJ2-6 TRBV4-3 ASSQVWWPLRGGSGANVLT
TRBJ2-3 TRBV30 AWSVFAGVQY
TRBJ2-1 TRBV4-1 ASSQEGTSGIVDEQF
TRBJ1-2 TRBV6-6 ASSYSIQIRANYGYT
TRBJ2-5 TRBV15 ATSREGGQWETQY
TRBJ1-1 TRBV7-2 ASSLMILNTEAF
TRBJ2-2 TRBV19 ATRLAGTLNTGELF
TRBJ2-2 TRBV7-9 ASSRDPTGANTGELS
TRBJ1-4 TRBV7-9 ASSLDGGFLKKLF
TRBJ2-5 TRBV28 ASSLSLSRGSAGETQY
TRBJ2-1 TRBV11-3 ASSLSAGYNEQF
TRBJ2-3 TRBV10-3 AIRDLADTDTQY
TRBJ2-3 TRBV6-2/TRBV6-3 ASSFSIYRGSADTQY
TRBJ2-3 TRBV9 ASSAGYTDTQY